The 18 T cell receptor beta chains below were found in one sample sequenced in a study of Ad26.COV2.S vaccination and SARS-CoV-2 variants (dated by TCRdb to about 2021). In the paper's terms, the time point label means: individuals recovered from natural SARS-CoV-2 infection. Library prep was done by the immunoSEQ multiplex PCR assay. TCRdb took this table from immuneACCESS and kept in-frame rearrangements with V and J called. Such tables lack part of the clones; where checked against another copy, unresolved V genes explain under half of the gap, and the rest is unexplained. The sample table lists about 180,000 clones, about 83% of them with a count of one. The biggest ten clones account for about 5.9% of the sample. Sample: peripheral blood, taken after recovery from COVID-19. These receptors came from a human donor who had recovered from COVID-19.

As regards this clone: A read error may account for a junction end that differs from germline. Other DNA sequences in the sample encode the same CDR3. V gene TRBV5-1 combines with J gene TRBJ1-1; maybe TRBD1 (6 bases). This CDR3 is 12 amino acids long. Germline CDR1 is SGHRS and CDR2 is YFSETQ. The CDR3 here is CASSSQGAEAFF. The DNA of the CDR3 is TGTGCCAGCAGTTCACAGGGCGCTGAAGCTTTCTTT.

The chain carries TRBV5-1 and TRBJ2-3, with 8 bases fitting TRBD1. Germline trimming cut 2 bases from V and 1 base from J; bases unmatched to any gene: 6. The CDR3 has 16 residues. The germline gives CDR1 SGHRS, CDR2 YFSETQ. In DNA form, the CDR3 reads TGCGCCAGCAGCTTACTTCCGGGACAGGGCACAGATACGCAGTATTTT. Translated: CASSLLPGQGTDTQYF.

This clone has more than one count but fewer than ten. The same CDR3 can be traced to other DNA sequences in this sample. This chain uses TRBV19 with TRBJ2-1, with 10 nucleotides matching TRBD2. This CDR3 is built from 15 residues. V was clipped by 3 bases and J by 4 bases; unmatched bases: 3. Germline values: CDR1 LNHDA, CDR2 SQIVND (reference sequence). CDR3 DNA sequence: TGTGCCAGTAGTATCGGACTAGCGGTTTACAATGAGCAGTTCTTC. Amino acid sequence: CASSIGLAVYNEQFF. Full variable domain (outside the CDR3, taken from reference TRBV19 and TRBJ2-1): DGGITQSPKYLFRKEGQNVTLSCEQNLNHDAMYWYRQDPGQGLRLIYYSQIVNDFQKGDIAEGYSVSREKKESFPLTVTSAQKNPTAFYLCASSIGLAVYNEQFFGPGTRLTVL.

This sequence joins TRBV5-4 and TRBJ2-2; no reliable D call. Looked up from germline, CDR1 is SGHNT and CDR2 is YYREEE (reference sequence). V was shortened by 0 bases and J by 8 bases, with 5 bases between the two germline ends. The length of the CDR3 is 12 residues. The CDR3 DNA is TGTGCCAGCAGCTTGGCCGGTGGGGAGCTGTTTTTT. Amino acid sequence: CASSLAGGELFF.

The chain is built from TRBV30 and TRBJ2-7, with TRBD1 as a possible D gene (5 bases). Looked up from germline, CDR1 is GTSNPN and CDR2 is SVGIG (reference sequence). The length of the CDR3 is 14 residues. V was trimmed by 5 bases and J by 6 bases, leaving 20 bases between them. CDR3: CAWSQGGSPPEQYF. In nucleotides, the CDR3 is TGTGCCTGGTCCCAGGGCGGATCCCCCCCCGAGCAGTACTTC.

The chain links TRBV27 to TRBJ1-1; D perhaps matches TRBD1 (5 bases). This CDR3 spans 16 amino acids. Germline V gene data show CDR1 as MNHEY and CDR2 as SMNVEV (reference sequence). V was trimmed by 2 bases and J by 4 bases, leaving 17 bases between them. CDR3 in DNA: TGTGCCAGCAGTTTAATAACAGCCCCCGGGGGCACTGAAGCTTTCTTT. It codes for CASSLITAPGGTEAFF.

This clone was picked up a small number of times. The V call is TRBV19, the J call TRBJ1-2, with D possibly matching TRBD1 (6 bases). The germline gives CDR1 LNHDA, CDR2 SQIVND (reference sequence). The CDR3 is 12 residues long. V was trimmed by 5 bases and J by 8 bases, leaving 12 bases between them. The CDR3 DNA follows: TGTGCCAGTAGTGTCTCCAGGGGAGGCTACACCTTC. It codes for CASSVSRGGYTF.

J is TRBJ2-5 and V is TRBV3-1 (or the pseudogene TRBV3-2); D may be TRBD1 or TRBD2 (5 bases each). The CDR3 runs to 14 residues. The V gene's germline CDR1 is LGHDT and CDR2 YNNKEL (reference sequence). The V gene lost 0 bases and the J gene lost 5 bases, with 10 bases spanning the gap. DNA of the CDR3: TGTGCCAGCAGCCAAGATACGGGGACGGAGACCCAGTACTTC. Translating gives CASSQDTGTETQYF.

The rearrangement joins TRBV7-2 to TRBJ1-3, with TRBD1 identical over 11 bases. Germline V CDR1 and CDR2: SGHTA, FQGNSA. Trimming at V came to 0 bases and at J to 4 bases, leaving 5 bases not matched to a gene. This CDR3 is 17 amino acids long. The CDR3 here is CASSLALGQGAGNTIYF. DNA of the CDR3: TGTGCCAGCAGCTTAGCGCTAGGACAGGGGGCCGGAAACACCATATATTTT.

CDR3 residues: CASSPYTTSGNTDTQYF. The CDR3 DNA reads TGTGCCAGCAGCCCCTACACTACTAGCGGGAACACAGATACGCAGTATTTT. This chain joins TRBV7-9 and TRBJ2-3; 10 positions agree with TRBD2. The trim removed 5 bases at V and 2 bases at J, leaving 10 bases unmatched. The V gene's germline CDR1 is SEHNR and CDR2 FQNEAQ (reference sequence). The CDR3 runs 17 residues.

This clone was seen a single time. The V call is TRBV5-6, the J call TRBJ1-1; D perhaps matches TRBD1 (6 bases). CDR3 size: 12 residues. V lost 2 bases to trimming and J lost 11 bases, with 13 bases between them. Germline CDR1 reads SGHDT; CDR2 reads YYEEEE. CDR3 region: CASSFPGVGAFF. Here the CDR3 DNA reads TGTGCCAGCAGCTTCCCAGGGGTTGGGGCTTTCTTT.

This clone was seen a few times. The chain recombines TRBV9 with TRBJ1-1; D may be TRBD1 (6 bases). Trimming removed 3 bases at V and 3 bases at J, with 12 bases between. This CDR3 contains 14 residues. Germline CDR1 and CDR2: SGDLS and YYNGEE. CDR3 residues: CASSGTGKDTEAFF. CDR3 sequence (DNA): TGTGCCAGCAGCGGAACAGGGAAGGACACTGAAGCTTTCTTT. Together with reference TRBV9 and TRBJ1-1, the CDR3 gives the full variable domain: DSGVTQTPKHLITATGQRVTLRCSPRSGDLSVYWYQQSLDQGLQFLIQYYNGEERAKGNILERFSAQQFPDLHSELNLSSLELGDSALYFCASSGTGKDTEAFFGQGTRLTVV.

The chain has TRBV6-5 and TRBJ2-7, with 11 bases fitting TRBD2. Germline trimming cut 3 bases from V and 2 bases from J; bases unmatched to any gene: 0. Germline CDR1 and CDR2: MNHEY and SVGAGI. The CDR3 is 14 amino acids. The CDR3 reads CASSYSGRAYEQYF. The CDR3 DNA reads as TGTGCCAGCAGTTATAGCGGGAGGGCCTACGAGCAGTACTTC.

The chain links TRBV9 to TRBJ2-5; 8 nucleotides match TRBD2. CDR1 is SGDLS, CDR2 YYNGEE, per germline. The V gene end was trimmed by 4 bases and the J gene end by 5 bases; junction bases not matched to a gene: 10. There are 15 residues in the CDR3. The CDR3 loop reads CASSPRPGGAETQYF. The CDR3 DNA follows: TGTGCCAGCAGCCCCCGACCCGGGGGGGCGGAGACCCAGTACTTC.

V usage is TRBV9 and J usage is TRBJ2-2; 8 nucleotides align to TRBD2. Trimming removed 4 bases from V and 3 bases from J; junction bases left unmatched: 5. Germline CDR1 reads SGDLS; CDR2 reads YYNGEE. This CDR3 region has 15 residues. DNA for the CDR3: TGTGCCAGCAGCCCCCCGGGGGGGCACACCGGGGAGCTGTTTTTT. This gives the protein CASSPPGGHTGELFF. Full variable domain (outside the CDR3, taken from reference TRBV9 and TRBJ2-2): DSGVTQTPKHLITATGQRVTLRCSPRSGDLSVYWYQQSLDQGLQFLIQYYNGEERAKGNILERFSAQQFPDLHSELNLSSLELGDSALYFCASSPPGGHTGELFFGEGSRLTVL.

This rearrangement joins TRBV4-1 to TRBJ2-7, with D possibly matching TRBD2 (7 bases). V lost 4 bases to trimming and J lost 2 bases, with 15 bases between them. CDR1 MGHRA and CDR2 YSYEKL come from the germline V gene. The CDR3 is 15 residues long. The CDR3 coding sequence is TGCGCCAGCAGCCCCCGAGGGGAGGGGGCCTACGAGCAGTACTTC. Encoded protein: CASSPRGEGAYEQYF.

The chain couples TRBV2 to TRBJ2-3; TRBD2 matches 11 bases. J was trimmed by 3 bases and V by 7 bases; bases with no gene match: 6. The V gene's germline CDR1 is SNHLY and CDR2 FYNNEI. CDR3 length: 15 amino acids. CDR3 residues: CASNRGTSGTDTQYF. Written as DNA, the CDR3 is TGTGCCAGCAATCGGGGGACTAGCGGAACAGATACGCAGTATTTT. The variable domain in full, with the rest retrieved from reference TRBV2 and TRBJ2-3, is EPEVTQTPSHQVTQMGQEVILRCVPISNHLYFYWYRQILGQKVEFLVSFYNNEISEKSEIFDDQFSVERPDGSNFTLKIRSTKLEDSAMYFCASNRGTSGTDTQYFGPGTRLTVL.

The chain employs TRBV5-4 and TRBJ2-2, with D possibly TRBD2 on 7 matching bases. Germline V lookup: CDR1 SGHNT, CDR2 YYREEE (reference sequence). The CDR3 has 16 amino acids. V shed 0 bases and J shed 4 bases, with 13 bases lying between them. The CDR3, as DNA: TGTGCCAGCAGCTTGGATCGGCGGGGGCGCACCGGGGAGCTGTTTTTT. Translating gives CASSLDRRGRTGELFF.